This T cell receptor beta chain was obtained from a study of CD8 T cells in ankylosing spondylitis. Notes on the study in general: Characteristic, it appeared, of ankylosing spondylitis blood was a TCR beta motif of 7 or 8 highly homologous variants.

MiXCR was run by TCRdb on the 5' RACE reads, yielding one entry per CDR3 protein. The table lists 500,000 or so distinct CDR3 sequences, over 4% of them singletons. Germline CDR1 reads SGHRS; CDR2 reads YFSETQ. The CDR3 has 14 amino acids. V lost 2 bases and J lost 4, with 12 bases in between. This clonotype was recorded a few times. Its antigen is still unknown. This TCR was recovered from a male donor with ankylosing spondylitis. Sequenced sample: blood, either unsorted or a sorted T cell fraction (not recorded which). This chain uses TRBV5-1 with TRBJ2-5; D assignment may be TRBD1 or TRBD2 (5 bases each). The CDR3 protein is CASSFGAARETQYF. The CDR3 bases are TGCGCCAGCAGCTTCGGGGCGGCCCGAGAGACCCAGTACTTC.